This record looks at one T cell receptor beta chain sequence and its context. V was pared by 0 bases and J by 3 bases, with 11 bases between. The CDR3 is made up of 15 amino acids. CDR1 is MRHNA and CDR2 is SNTAGT in the germline V gene. Sequenced by immunoSEQ multiplex PCR; TCRdb stores in-frame clones only, minus some. This sample has tens of thousands of clones, with around nine tenths found just once. The data belong to a study of technical replicates of blood from a few donors. What was sequenced was T cells isolated from PBMCs. The clonotype originates from a human donor in good health. The chain couples TRBV6-4 to TRBJ2-5; perhaps TRBD1 as D (6 bases). The CDR3 reads CASSDSGAGEETQYF. CDR3 coding DNA: TGTGCCAGCAGTGACTCCGGGGCAGGGGAAGAGACCCAGTACTTC.